The 27 T cell receptor beta chains reported below all come from one sample, sequenced in a study of T cells in Graves' hyperthyroidism and ophthalmopathy. RNA transcripts yielded amplified TCR beta CDR3 regions. First-round RT-PCR targeting the TCR CDR3 was performed with the HTBI primer set. TCRdb redid the calling of the multiplex PCR reads with MiXCR, one entry per CDR3 protein. This table holds 250,000 or so distinct CDR3 sequences, 15% found once. Sequencing was done on a sample of blood. The source of these receptors is a woman between 45 and 60 years old with Graves' hyperthyroidism that later progressed to Graves' ophthalmopathy.

Concerning this clonotype: Given a much more abundant clone one base away, this may be a read error. The chain links TRBV27 to TRBJ1-5; D unclear. CDR3 length: 14 amino acids. Germline V CDR1 and CDR2: MNHEY, SMNVEV (reference sequence). The CDR3 nucleotides read TGTGCCAACAGTTTGATGGGTGCCGCCCAGCCCCAGCATTTT. The encoded protein is CANSLMGAAQPQHF.

This clonotype turned up a few times. The chain carries TRBV6-6 and TRBJ1-2; D ambiguous. Germline-derived CDR1 and CDR2 are MNHNY and SVGAGI (reference sequence). Trimming pared 0 bases from V and 4 bases from J, leaving 24 bases between. The CDR3 consists of 19 residues. The CDR3 coding sequence is TGTGCCAGCAGTTACTCGACTTCACGTGTGGGAAATACTATCTATGGCTACACCTTC. Amino acid sequence: CASSYSTSRVGNTIYGYTF.

The chain links TRBV9 to TRBJ2-7; TRBD2 aligns across 7 bases. The CDR3 sequence is 14 residues long. V lost 3 bases, J lost 5 bases, and 8 bases stayed unmatched. The germline gives CDR1 SGDLS, CDR2 YYNGEE. CDR3 sequence (DNA): TGTGCCAGCAGCGCCCAGGTGGCGGGAGACGAGCAGTACTTC. The encoded protein is CASSAQVAGDEQYF.

This clonotype came up many times. The chain has TRBV20-1 and TRBJ2-5, with D possibly matching TRBD1 (6 bases). The germline V gene encodes CDR1 DFQATT and CDR2 SNEGSKA (reference sequence). This CDR3 has 12 residues. Trimming took off 6 bases at V and 0 bases at J, with 8 bases between the two ends. CDR3 protein: CSANRDQETQYF. The CDR3 nucleotides are TGCAGTGCAAACAGGGACCAAGAGACCCAGTACTTC.

In this sample, this clonotype turned up many times. J is TRBJ1-5 and V is TRBV12-3 or TRBV12-4, with D possibly TRBD1 on 5 matching bases. V dropped 6 bases and J dropped 5 bases, with 8 bases sitting between them. This CDR3 is built from 12 residues. The CDR3 loop reads CASRKGDQPQHF. CDR3 DNA sequence: TGTGCCAGCAGAAAAGGGGATCAGCCCCAGCATTTT.

Comments on this clonotype: A clone one base away is much larger, so this may be a read error. The rearrangement links TRBV4-1 to TRBJ1-4, with D perhaps matching TRBD1 (5 bases). CDR1 and CDR2 from the germline V gene are MGHRA and YSYEKL. This CDR3 comprises 15 residues. The CDR3: CASSQDRVGGEKLSF. DNA for the CDR3: TGCGCCAGCAGCCAAGATCGGGTGGGGGGAGAAAAACTGTCTTTT.

In this sample, this clonotype turned up many times. The chain carries TRBV28 and TRBJ1-2, with unresolved D. The germline V and J ends were trimmed by 2 bases and 8 bases, with 12 bases remaining between them. This CDR3 has 13 amino acids. CDR1 and CDR2 (germline): MDHEN, SYDVKM. Here the CDR3 reads CASSLEIIKGYTF. The CDR3 nucleotides are TGTGCCAGCAGTTTAGAAATTATCAAAGGCTACACCTTC.

V usage is TRBV10-3 and J usage is TRBJ2-1; D is possibly TRBD1 (8 bases). This CDR3 has 15 amino acids. CDR1 is ENHRY, CDR2 SYGVKD, per germline. Trimming cost V 5 bases and J 6 bases, with 17 bases left between them. CDR3 region: CAISRGGQATNEQFF. In DNA, the CDR3 is TGTGCCATCAGTAGGGGGGGACAGGCGACCAATGAGCAGTTCTTC.

At least ten counts were recorded for this clonotype. V usage is TRBV20-1 and J usage is TRBJ1-5; no clear D gene. Per germline, CDR1 DFQATT and CDR2 SNEGSKA (reference sequence). V was trimmed by 1 base and J by 3 bases, leaving 13 bases between them. CDR3 size: 15 residues. CDR3 nucleotides: TGCAGTGCTAGAGCGGAGGGCCCATACAATCAGCCCCAGCATTTT. This gives the protein CSARAEGPYNQPQHF.

The table lists this clonotype with many counts. The chain is built from TRBV19 and TRBJ2-1; 8 positions match TRBD2. Germline loops: CDR1 LNHDA, CDR2 SQIVND (reference sequence). Germline trimming cut 5 bases from V and 2 bases from J; bases unmatched to any gene: 8. The CDR3 runs 16 residues. The CDR3 spells CASSPLAGRAYNEQFF. CDR3 nucleotides: TGTGCCAGTAGTCCCTTAGCGGGGAGGGCCTACAATGAGCAGTTCTTC.

Only a few counts were recorded for this clonotype. The chain joins TRBV27 to TRBJ2-3, with unresolved D. The CDR3 extends over 15 amino acids. Germline V CDR1 and CDR2: MNHEY, SMNVEV (reference sequence). Deletions cut 3 bases from V and 7 bases from J, with 17 bases between. Here the CDR3 reads CASSFMETQGYTQYF. CDR3 nucleotides: TGTGCCAGCAGTTTCATGGAAACCCAAGGTTATACGCAGTATTTT.

This clonotype was detected ten times or more. The chain employs TRBV9 and TRBJ2-5, with D hard to call. Between the trimmed V and J ends, which lost 0 bases and 5 bases, there was a span of 11 bases. The CDR3 has 14 residues. Germline V gives CDR1 SGDLS, CDR2 YYNGEE. The CDR3 spells CASSVDLVGETQYF. CDR3 in DNA: TGTGCCAGCAGCGTAGACCTCGTCGGCGAGACCCAGTACTTC.

In its sample, this clonotype was seen many times. The chain is built from TRBV7-6 and TRBJ2-1, with TRBD2 matching 9 bases. Losses at the gene ends were 5 bases for V and 7 bases for J; bases not matched to a gene: 15. Per germline, CDR1 SGHVS and CDR2 FNYEAQ. The CDR3 totals 17 residues. The CDR3 DNA sequence: TGTGCCAGCAGCGGAGTCTACCGGCGGGAGGGTTGGAATGAGCAGTTCTTC. Its protein is CASSGVYRREGWNEQFF.

There are a few counts of this clonotype. J is TRBJ2-1 and V is TRBV6-1; unclear D gene. Between the trimmed V and J ends, which lost 7 bases and 9 bases, there was a span of 13 bases. Germline V gives CDR1 MNHNS, CDR2 SASEGT. This CDR3 region has 12 residues. The CDR3 reads CASTRVPGEQFF. DNA of the CDR3: TGTGCCAGCACCCGTGTCCCGGGTGAGCAGTTCTTC.

This clonotype occurred many times. CDR3 protein: CASSLSYQGNYGYTF. CDR3 DNA sequence: TGTGCCAGCAGTCTTTCTTATCAGGGGAACTATGGCTACACCTTC. The chain carries TRBV28 and TRBJ1-2; D might be TRBD1 (6 bases). This CDR3 is built from 15 residues. With 5 bases removed from V and 2 bases from J, the gap between germline ends came to 15 bases. Looked up from germline, CDR1 is MDHEN and CDR2 is SYDVKM.

This clonotype was seen only once. CDR3 sequence reads: CASNLLDNEQFF. The CDR3 DNA reads TGCGCCAGCAATCTTCTCGACAATGAGCAGTTCTTC. V gene TRBV5-1 combines with J gene TRBJ2-1; no definite D call. This CDR3 is 12 amino acids long. V was trimmed by 6 bases and J by 5 bases, leaving 9 bases between them. Germline CDR1 reads SGHRS; CDR2 reads YFSETQ.

The chain recombines TRBV6-2 or TRBV6-3 with TRBJ1-4; TRBD1 aligns across 10 bases. The germline V gene has CDR1 MNHEY and CDR2 SVGEGT. The CDR3 is made up of 15 amino acids. The V gene end was trimmed by 0 bases and the J gene end by 7 bases; junction bases not matched to a gene: 2. Here the CDR3 reads CASSYSTGGLEKLFF. Written as DNA, the CDR3 is TGTGCCAGCAGTTACTCGACAGGGGGCCTTGAAAAACTGTTTTTT.

As to this clonotype: A much larger clone lies one base from this, so it may be a read error. The CDR3 spells CSALGSWSHNEQFF. DNA of the CDR3: TGCAGCGCTCTTGGCTCTTGGTCCCACAATGAGCAGTTCTTC. The gene calls are TRBV29-1 and TRBJ2-1; unclear D gene. CDR1 SQVTM and CDR2 ANQGSEA come from the germline V gene. Trimming took 7 bases from V and 5 from J, leaving 18 bases between them. The CDR3 totals 14 residues.

There are many counts of this clonotype. The chain has TRBV11-2 and TRBJ2-1; 7 bases line up with TRBD1. This CDR3 contains 14 residues. V dropped 5 bases and J dropped 8; count of bases not matched to a gene: 9. Germline V gene sequence: CDR1 SGHAT, CDR2 FQNNGV. The CDR3 reads CASSPGTEGYEQFF. The CDR3 DNA follows: TGTGCCAGCAGCCCCGGGACAGAGGGCTATGAGCAGTTCTTC.

There are many counts of this clonotype. This chain joins TRBV29-1 and TRBJ1-1; perhaps TRBD1 as D (5 bases). Trimming shortened V by 0 bases and J by 10 bases, and 15 bases separated the two germline ends. The germline gives CDR1 SQVTM, CDR2 ANQGSEA. This CDR3 has 13 residues. The DNA for the CDR3 is TGCAGCGTTGAAGATCACGGGGGGAATCCAGCTTTCTTT. Translation: CSVEDHGGNPAFF.

At least ten counts were recorded for this clonotype. The chain combines TRBV28 with TRBJ1-5, with D maybe TRBD1 (5 bases). V was clipped by 2 bases and J by 0 bases, with 8 bases between them. This CDR3 is 15 amino acids long. Per germline, CDR1 MDHEN and CDR2 SYDVKM. CDR3 in DNA: TGTGCCAGCAGTTTAAGGACAAGTAGCAATCAGCCCCAGCATTTT. Translated: CASSLRTSSNQPQHF.

This clonotype was observed at least ten times. This chain joins TRBV6-1 and TRBJ2-1, with TRBD2 as a possible D gene (6 bases). This CDR3 has 14 amino acids. The germline V and J ends were trimmed by 4 bases and 9 bases, with 16 bases remaining between them. Germline V lookup: CDR1 MNHNS, CDR2 SASEGT. The CDR3 DNA reads as TGTGCCAGCAGTGCGGGACTGCGGGGCGGTGAGCAGTTCTTC. Encoded protein: CASSAGLRGGEQFF.

The sample holds many counts of this clonotype. The chain uses TRBV27 and TRBJ2-1; 8 nucleotides match TRBD1. The CDR3 is made up of 15 amino acids. The junction had 8 bases not matched to a gene; V was cut back by 6 bases and J by 4 bases. Germline assignment: CDR1 MNHEY and CDR2 SMNVEV (reference sequence). As DNA, the CDR3 is TGTGCCAGCAGCCAGTACAGGGGGTCTTACAATGAGCAGTTCTTC. It codes for CASSQYRGSYNEQFF.

This clonotype has ten or more counts. The V and J genes are TRBV6-5 and TRBJ1-1, with D possibly being TRBD1 (5 bases). V lost 2 bases and J lost 5, with 15 bases in between. Germline V lookup: CDR1 MNHEY, CDR2 SVGAGI. This CDR3 is 15 amino acids long. The CDR3 nucleotides are TGTGCCAGCAGTTACCGGGGGGGAGGAATGACTGAAGCTTTCTTT. As protein: CASSYRGGGMTEAFF.

This clonotype was found a few times. This chain connects TRBV7-2 to TRBJ2-1, with 14 bases identical to TRBD2. The V gene's germline CDR1 is SGHTA and CDR2 FQGNSA. Trimming at V came to 5 bases and at J to 12 bases, leaving 6 bases not matched to a gene. The CDR3 consists of 14 residues. This CDR3 is CASSPRLAGGGQFF. For the CDR3, the DNA is TGTGCCAGCAGCCCCCGACTAGCGGGAGGGGGGCAGTTCTTC.

This clonotype was seen at least ten times. This chain connects TRBV18 to TRBJ2-1; TRBD2 agrees at 12 bases. The CDR3 sequence is 15 residues long. Germline V gene data show CDR1 as KGHSH and CDR2 as LQKENI. The junction had 3 bases not matched to a gene; V was cut back by 5 bases and J by 4 bases. This chain's CDR3 is CASSVGLAGYNEQFF. The CDR3 DNA sequence: TGTGCCAGCTCAGTCGGACTAGCGGGATACAATGAGCAGTTCTTC.

In this sample, this clonotype turned up a few times. The rearrangement links TRBV5-1 to TRBJ2-1, with D unresolved. The CDR3 has 12 amino acids. Germline assignment: CDR1 SGHRS and CDR2 YFSETQ. V was trimmed by 3 bases and J by 7 bases, leaving 8 bases between them. CDR3 coding DNA: TGCGCCAGCAGCTCATCGCGGAATGAGCAGTTCTTC. As protein: CASSSSRNEQFF.